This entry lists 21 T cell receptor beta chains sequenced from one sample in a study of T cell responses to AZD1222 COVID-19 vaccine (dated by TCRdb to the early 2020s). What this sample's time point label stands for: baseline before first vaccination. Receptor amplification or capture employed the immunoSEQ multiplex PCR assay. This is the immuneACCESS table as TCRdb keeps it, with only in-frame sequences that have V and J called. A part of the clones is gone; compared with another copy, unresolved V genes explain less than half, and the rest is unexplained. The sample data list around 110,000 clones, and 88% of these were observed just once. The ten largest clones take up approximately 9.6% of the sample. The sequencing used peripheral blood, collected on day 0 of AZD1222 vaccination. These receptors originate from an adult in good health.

CDR3 sequence reads: CASSLDRRNTEAFF. The CDR3 DNA reads as TGTGCCAGCAGTCTCGACAGGAGGAACACTGAAGCTTTCTTT. The rearrangement uses TRBV6-5 and TRBJ1-1, with TRBD1 as a possible D gene (6 bases). The CDR3 contains 14 residues. Germline values: CDR1 MNHEY, CDR2 SVGAGI. The ends were cut back, 5 bases at V and 1 base at J, with 11 bases in the middle.

The CDR3 sequence is CASSDAAGFNEQFF. CDR3 nucleotide sequence: TGTGCCAGCAGCGACGCAGCAGGGTTCAATGAGCAGTTCTTC. V gene TRBV11-3 combines with J gene TRBJ2-1; the D gene is possibly TRBD1 (5 bases). V shed 5 bases and J shed 6 bases, with 14 bases lying between them. The germline gives CDR1 SGHNT, CDR2 YENEEA. The CDR3 loop spans 14 amino acids.

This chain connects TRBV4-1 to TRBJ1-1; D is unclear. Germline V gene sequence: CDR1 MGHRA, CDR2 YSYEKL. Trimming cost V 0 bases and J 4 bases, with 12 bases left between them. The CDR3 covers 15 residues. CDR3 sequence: CASSQEGQAGTEAFF. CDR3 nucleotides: TGCGCCAGCAGCCAAGAAGGGCAGGCGGGCACTGAAGCTTTCTTT.

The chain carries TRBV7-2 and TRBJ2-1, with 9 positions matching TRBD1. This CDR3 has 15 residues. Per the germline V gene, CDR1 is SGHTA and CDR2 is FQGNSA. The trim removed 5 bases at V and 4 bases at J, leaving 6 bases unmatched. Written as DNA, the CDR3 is TGTGCCAGCAGCCTCGGGACAGGGACTTACAATGAGCAGTTCTTC. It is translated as CASSLGTGTYNEQFF.

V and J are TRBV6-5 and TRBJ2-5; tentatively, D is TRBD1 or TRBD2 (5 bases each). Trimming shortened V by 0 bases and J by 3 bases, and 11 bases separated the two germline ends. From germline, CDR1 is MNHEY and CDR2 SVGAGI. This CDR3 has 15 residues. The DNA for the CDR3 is TGTGCCAGCAGTTACTCGTTCCTGGGGGAAGAGACCCAGTACTTC. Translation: CASSYSFLGEETQYF.

The CDR3 bases are TGTGCCAGCAGCTCAACTAGCCAAGAGACCCAGTACTTC. As protein: CASSSTSQETQYF. This chain joins TRBV12-3 or TRBV12-4 and TRBJ2-5; D possibly corresponds to TRBD2 (5 bases). The ends were cut back, 6 bases at V and 1 base at J, with 9 bases in the middle. The CDR3 runs 13 residues.

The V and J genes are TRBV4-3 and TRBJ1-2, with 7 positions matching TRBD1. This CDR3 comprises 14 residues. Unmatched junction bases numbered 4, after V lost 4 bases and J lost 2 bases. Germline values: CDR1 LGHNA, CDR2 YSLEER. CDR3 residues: CASSPTDRNYGYTF. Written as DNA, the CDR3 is TGCGCCAGCAGCCCAACGGACAGGAACTATGGCTACACCTTC.

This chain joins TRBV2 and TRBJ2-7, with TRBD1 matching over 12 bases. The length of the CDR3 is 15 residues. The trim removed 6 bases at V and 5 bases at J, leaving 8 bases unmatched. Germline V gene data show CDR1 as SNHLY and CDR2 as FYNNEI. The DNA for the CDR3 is TGTGCCAGCAGAGTAGCCGGGACAGGGGGCCACGAGCAGTACTTC. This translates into CASRVAGTGGHEQYF.

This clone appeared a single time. The CDR3 DNA sequence: TGCGCCAGCAGCTTGATGACGGGAGGGTACAATGAGCAGTTCTTC. It yields the protein CASSLMTGGYNEQFF. This chain uses TRBV5-1 with TRBJ2-1; 8 bases are a match to TRBD2. V lost 1 base, J lost 4 bases, and 4 bases stayed unmatched. Germline V gives CDR1 SGHRS, CDR2 YFSETQ. This CDR3 region has 15 residues.

The CDR3 reads CASSLAGTGRTGELFF. CDR3 in DNA: TGCGCCAGCAGCTTGGCCGGGACAGGGCGGACCGGGGAGCTGTTTTTT. The V gene is TRBV5-1, the J gene TRBJ2-2; TRBD1 aligns across 9 bases. Germline loops: CDR1 SGHRS, CDR2 YFSETQ. This CDR3 region has 16 residues. The J segment lost 5 bases and the V segment lost 0 bases, leaving 5 bases of the junction unmatched. Filled out from reference TRBV5-1 and TRBJ2-2, the complete variable domain reads KAGVTQTPRYLIKTRGQQVTLSCSPISGHRSVSWYQQTPGQGLQFLFEYFSETQRNKGNFPGRFSGRQFSNSRSEMNVSTLELGDSALYLCASSLAGTGRTGELFFGEGSRLTVL.

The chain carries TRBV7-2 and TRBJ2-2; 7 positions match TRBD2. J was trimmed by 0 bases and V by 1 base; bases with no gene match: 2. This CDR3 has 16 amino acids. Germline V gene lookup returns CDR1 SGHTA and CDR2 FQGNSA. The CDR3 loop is CASSLGLAANTGELFF. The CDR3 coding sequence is TGTGCCAGCAGCTTAGGTCTAGCGGCGAACACCGGGGAGCTGTTTTTT. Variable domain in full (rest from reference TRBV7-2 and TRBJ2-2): GAGVSQSPSNKVTEKGKDVELRCDPISGHTALYWYRQSLGQGLEFLIYFQGNSAPDKSGLPSDRFSAERTGGSVSTLTIQRTQQEDSAVYLCASSLGLAANTGELFFGEGSRLTVL.

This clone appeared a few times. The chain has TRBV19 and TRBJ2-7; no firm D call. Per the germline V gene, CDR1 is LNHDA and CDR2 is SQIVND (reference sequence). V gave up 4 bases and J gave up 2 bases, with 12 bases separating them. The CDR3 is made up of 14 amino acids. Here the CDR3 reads CASSRKGNAYEQYF. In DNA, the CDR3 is TGTGCCAGTAGTAGGAAAGGAAACGCCTACGAGCAGTACTTC.

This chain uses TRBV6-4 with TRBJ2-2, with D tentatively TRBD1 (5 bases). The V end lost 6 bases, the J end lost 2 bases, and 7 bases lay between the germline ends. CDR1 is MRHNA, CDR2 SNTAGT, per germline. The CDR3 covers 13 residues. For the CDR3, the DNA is TGTGCCAGCAGCAGGGAAAACACCGGGGAGCTGTTTTTT. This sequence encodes CASSRENTGELFF.

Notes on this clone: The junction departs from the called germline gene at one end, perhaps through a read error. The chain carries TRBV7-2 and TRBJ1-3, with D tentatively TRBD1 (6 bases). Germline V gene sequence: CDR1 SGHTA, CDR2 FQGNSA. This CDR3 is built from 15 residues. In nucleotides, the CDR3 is TGTGCCAGCACCTTAGGGGGAAGCCTTGGAAACACCATATATTTT. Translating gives CASTLGGSLGNTIYF.

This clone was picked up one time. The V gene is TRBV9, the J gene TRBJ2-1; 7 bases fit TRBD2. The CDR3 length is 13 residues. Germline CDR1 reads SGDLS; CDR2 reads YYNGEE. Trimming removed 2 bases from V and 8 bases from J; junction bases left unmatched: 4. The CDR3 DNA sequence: TGTGCCAGCAGCGTTCGGGAGGAGGATGAGCAGTTCTTC. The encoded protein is CASSVREEDEQFF.

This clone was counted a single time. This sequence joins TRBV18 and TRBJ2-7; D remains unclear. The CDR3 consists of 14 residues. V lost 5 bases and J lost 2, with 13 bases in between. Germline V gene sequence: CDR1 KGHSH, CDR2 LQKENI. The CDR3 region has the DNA TGTGCCAGCTCAGGGGATAATGGCCCCTACGAGCAGTACTTC. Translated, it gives CASSGDNGPYEQYF.

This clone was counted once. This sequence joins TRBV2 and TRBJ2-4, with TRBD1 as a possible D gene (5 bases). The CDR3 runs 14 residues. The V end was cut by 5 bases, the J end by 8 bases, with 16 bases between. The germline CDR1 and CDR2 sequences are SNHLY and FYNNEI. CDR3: CASSLPVGRDIQYF. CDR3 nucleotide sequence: TGTGCCAGCAGTCTCCCGGTAGGCAGGGACATTCAGTACTTC.

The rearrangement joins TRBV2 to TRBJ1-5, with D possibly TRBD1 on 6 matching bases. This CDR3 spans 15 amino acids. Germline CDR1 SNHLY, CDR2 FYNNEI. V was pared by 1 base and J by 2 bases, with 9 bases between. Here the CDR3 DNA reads TGTGCCAGCAGTGAAGAGGCAGGGGGCAATCAGCCCCAGCATTTT. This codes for CASSEEAGGNQPQHF.

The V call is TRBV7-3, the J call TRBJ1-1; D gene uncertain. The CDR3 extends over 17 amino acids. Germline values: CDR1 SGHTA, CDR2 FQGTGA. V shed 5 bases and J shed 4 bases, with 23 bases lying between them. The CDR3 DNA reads TGTGCCAGCAGCCGATACCTTCCGCCCATTAGACCCACTGAAGCTTTCTTT. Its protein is CASSRYLPPIRPTEAFF.

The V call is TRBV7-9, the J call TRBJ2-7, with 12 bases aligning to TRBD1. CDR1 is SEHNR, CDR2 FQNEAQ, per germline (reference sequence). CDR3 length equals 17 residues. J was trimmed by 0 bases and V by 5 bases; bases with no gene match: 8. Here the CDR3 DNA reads TGTGCCAGCAGCCTAATTTCGGGACAGGGGGCCTCCTACGAGCAGTACTTC. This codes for CASSLISGQGASYEQYF.

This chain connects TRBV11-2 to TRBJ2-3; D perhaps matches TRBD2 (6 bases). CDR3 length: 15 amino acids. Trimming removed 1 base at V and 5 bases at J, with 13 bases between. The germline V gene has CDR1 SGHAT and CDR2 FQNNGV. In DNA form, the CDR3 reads TGTGCCAGCAGCTTAGCCCGGCTAGCGCGAGATACGCAGTATTTT. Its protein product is CASSLARLARDTQYF.